This T cell receptor (beta chain) was sequenced for a study of T cell repertoires in cytomegalovirus infection. Across the whole study: CMV infection plus the matching HLA type was flagged by public TCR beta signatures. Broader study findings: Pooled public TCR beta family frequency picked out CMV carriers with the relevant HLA. Across the ex vivo response, the dominant clonotypes were HLA-C-restricted CMV-specific TCR beta clonotypes.

Concerning this clonotype itself: The antigen is not known.

In TCRdb, the reads were re-called with MiXCR into one record per CDR3 protein. In the table there are 200,000 to 300,000 distinct CDR3 sequences, over 8% of which are singletons. V shed 10 bases and J shed 4 bases, with 16 bases lying between them. This CDR3 has 13 residues. Germline assignment: CDR1 SGHTA and CDR2 FQGNSA. Specimen: PBMCs. The origin of this receptor is a human donor in good health (CMV status not recorded). Some clones in this sample may be carry-over from other donors' samples. The chain links TRBV7-2 to TRBJ1-2; possible D gene TRBD1, 6 bases. CDR3 nucleotides: TGTGCCACTGGGGGGGGGGGCGGCTATGGCTACACCTTC. It yields the protein CATGGGGGYGYTF.